These T cell receptor beta chains were read from a single sample in a study of blood T cell repertoires in COVID-19. Data came from immunoSEQ multiplex PCR; TCRdb stores just in-frame clones and leaves some out. Of about 230,000 clones listed, around four fifths are singletons. The sequencing sample was made of peripheral blood. The source is a man aged 40-49 years with acute or convalescent COVID-19. CDR3s include the opening cysteine and the closing phenylalanine or tryptophan. Each record gives: V gene, J gene, D gene, CDR3 DNA, CDR3 protein. A D gene is named only where the DNA matches it firmly.

V: TRBV4-1
J: TRBJ1-4
D: -
DNA: TGCGCCAGCAGCCTATCGGGGGGGTCGGCCCTTGCAACTAATGAAAAACTGTTTTTT
CDR3: CASSLSGGSALATNEKLFF

V: TRBV6-5
J: TRBJ1-5
D: -
DNA: TGTGCCAGCGAGGGGGACGACAGATTCCATTTT
CDR3: CASEGDDRFHF

V: TRBV15
J: TRBJ1-4
D: -
DNA: TGTGCCACCAGCAGGGGAGTATCGGTTAATGAAAAACTGTTTTTT
CDR3: CATSRGVSVNEKLFF

V: TRBV15
J: TRBJ2-7
D: TRBD1
DNA: TGTGCCACCAGCAGAGATGTTACAGGGGGCAGTCATCGCTACGAGCAGTACTTC
CDR3: CATSRDVTGGSHRYEQYF

V: TRBV2
J: TRBJ1-1
D: -
DNA: TGTGCCAGCAGCGGACAGCTCCTCACTGAAGCTTTCTTT
CDR3: CASSGQLLTEAFF

V: TRBV2
J: TRBJ1-1
D: TRBD1
DNA: TGTGCCATCCCCCGGGACAGGGTAACTGAAGCTTTCTTT
CDR3: CAIPRDRVTEAFF

V: TRBV6-5
J: TRBJ2-4
D: TRBD2
DNA: TGTGCCAGCAGACCCCCGGGACTAGGTAAAAACATTCAGTACTTC
CDR3: CASRPPGLGKNIQYF

V: TRBV5-4
J: TRBJ1-4
D: -
DNA: TGTGCCAGCAGCTCTCAGGGGTTGGATGAAAAACTGTTTTTT
CDR3: CASSSQGLDEKLFF

V: TRBV15
J: TRBJ1-1
D: TRBD1
DNA: TGTGCCACCAGCAGAGACCGGGGACAGGGGGATGAAGCTTTCTTT
CDR3: CATSRDRGQGDEAFF

V: TRBV23-1
J: TRBJ1-5
D: -
DNA: TGCGCCAGCAGTCCCCCTCAGGGTCTACGGGTAAGTCAGCCCCAGCATTTT
CDR3: CASSPPQGLRVSQPQHF

V: TRBV5-8
J: TRBJ1-6
D: -
DNA: TGTGCCAGCAGCCCGCCGAGGTACTCCTATAATTCACCCCTCCACTTT
CDR3: CASSPPRYSYNSPLHF

V: TRBV5-4
J: TRBJ2-5
D: -
DNA: TGTGCCAGCAGCTTGGACTCAGGGGAGACCCAGTACTTC
CDR3: CASSLDSGETQYF

V: TRBV4-2
J: TRBJ2-7
D: TRBD1
DNA: TGTGCCAGCAGCCAAGCCGTAGGGGGGACAGGGTACGAGCAGTACTTC
CDR3: CASSQAVGGTGYEQYF

V: TRBV6-5
J: TRBJ1-5
D: -
DNA: TGTGCCAGCAGTTGGGGCGTTAATCAGCCCCAGCATTTT
CDR3: CASSWGVNQPQHF

V: TRBV11-2
J: TRBJ2-4
D: -
DNA: TGTGCCAGCAGCTTAGAGAGACAATTTCAGTACTTC
CDR3: CASSLERQFQYF

V: TRBV10-1
J: TRBJ2-6
D: -
DNA: TGCGCCAGCAGCGGCTCTGGGGCCAACGTCCTGACTTTC
CDR3: CASSGSGANVLTF